Listed here are 26 T cell receptor beta chains from one sample, sequenced in a study of breast tumors, draining lymph nodes, adjacent tissues. TCRdb redid the calling of the multiplex PCR reads with MiXCR, one entry per CDR3 protein. The sample lists around 230,000 distinct CDR3 sequences, under 40% seen once, with under 4.5% in the top ten. The lymph nodes were axillary draining lymph nodes from breast cancer patients. The sequenced sample was axillary lymph node tissue. These receptors originate from a female donor with breast cancer. Some clones in this sample may be carry-over from other donors' samples.

This clonotype was seen only once. A much larger clone is a single base away; this may be a read error. The CDR3 here is CASARGTGATGELLF. As DNA, the CDR3 is TGTGCTAGTGCCAGGGGGACAGGTGCCACCGGGGAGCTGCTTTTT. The chain carries TRBV12-5 and TRBJ2-2; 8 nucleotides match TRBD1. The CDR3 runs to 15 residues. CDR1 LGHNT and CDR2 FRNRAP come from the germline V gene.

This clonotype was recorded at least ten times. The rearrangement joins TRBV7-9 to TRBJ2-1, with D unclear. V was pared by 4 bases and J by 8 bases, with 15 bases between. Germline V gene data show CDR1 as SEHNR and CDR2 as FQNEAQ (reference sequence). The CDR3 spans 14 residues. CDR3 sequence (DNA): TGTGCCAGCAGCTCCCAAATAGAGGTCGATGAGCAGTTCTTC. The encoded protein is CASSSQIEVDEQFF.

This clonotype showed up many times. The chain is built from TRBV7-9 and TRBJ1-2; D uncertain. The germline V gene encodes CDR1 SEHNR and CDR2 FQNEAQ (reference sequence). The CDR3 has 13 amino acids. With 5 bases removed from V and 8 bases from J, the gap between germline ends came to 15 bases. The CDR3 protein is CASSRDGLRGYTF. DNA for the CDR3: TGTGCCAGCAGCCGGGATGGCTTGAGAGGCTACACCTTC.

This clonotype showed up just once. It may be a read error: a sequence one base away is much more abundant. V and J are TRBV6-4 and TRBJ2-7, with unresolved D. The CDR3 runs 14 residues. The V end lost 4 bases, the J end lost 1 base, and 11 bases lay between the germline ends. Germline assignment: CDR1 MRHNA and CDR2 SNTAGT. The CDR3 nucleotides read TGTGCCAGCAGTGTGTTAGGGATTTCCTACGAGCAGTACTTC. This codes for CASSVLGISYEQYF.

The chain links TRBV9 to TRBJ1-3, with a possible D match to TRBD1 (5 bases). CDR1 and CDR2 (germline): SGDLS, YYNGEE. The CDR3 sequence is 13 residues long. Between the trimmed V and J ends, which lost 4 bases and 7 bases, there was a span of 12 bases. The CDR3 DNA follows: TGTGCCAGCAGCCTAGGGGAAGGGAACACCATATATTTT. Translated: CASSLGEGNTIYF.

With respect to this clonotype: A read error may be the cause here, since a much bigger clone is one base away. Lacking the conserved final phenylalanine or tryptophan, this CDR3 likely reflects a read error. V gene TRBV12-3 or TRBV12-4 combines with J gene TRBJ2-5; D ambiguous. Deletions cut 6 bases from V and 4 bases from J, with 12 bases between. The CDR3 has 13 amino acids. The CDR3 sequence is CASSPQPPETQYS. Here the CDR3 DNA reads TGTGCCAGCAGCCCTCAGCCTCCAGAGACCCAGTACTCC.

This clonotype showed up many times. This chain joins TRBV29-1 and TRBJ2-1, with unresolved D. The germline gives CDR1 SQVTM, CDR2 ANQGSEA. The CDR3 extends over 11 amino acids. The V and J ends lost 4 bases and 9 bases respectively, with 10 bases between them. CDR3 in amino acids: CSVVRFGEQFF. The CDR3, as DNA: TGCAGCGTTGTGAGATTTGGTGAGCAGTTCTTC.

The chain links TRBV24-1 to TRBJ2-5; D might be TRBD2 (7 bases). The CDR3 sequence is 14 residues long. Germline loops: CDR1 KGHDR, CDR2 SFDVKD. V was shortened by 3 bases and J by 5 bases, with 12 bases between the two germline ends. For the CDR3, the DNA is TGTGCCACCAGTGATCCCTGGGGGGGCGAGACCCAGTACTTC. Its protein is CATSDPWGGETQYF.

This clonotype was detected ten times or more. CDR3 protein: CSARDGYGYTF. The CDR3 DNA reads as TGCAGTGCTAGAGATGGCTATGGCTACACCTTC. This chain joins TRBV20-1 and TRBJ1-2; D remains ambiguous. The CDR3 loop spans 11 amino acids. Looked up from germline, CDR1 is DFQATT and CDR2 is SNEGSKA (reference sequence). Between the trimmed V and J ends, which lost 0 bases and 4 bases, there was a span of 3 bases.

This clonotype was detected once. The rearrangement uses TRBV24-1 and TRBJ2-1, with 12 positions matching TRBD2. Germline V gene sequence: CDR1 KGHDR, CDR2 SFDVKD. The CDR3 runs to 16 residues. V dropped 3 bases and J dropped 12; count of bases not matched to a gene: 11. The CDR3 DNA is TGTGCCACCAGTGATGGACTAGCGGGACCCACAGATACGCAGTTCTTC. Its translation is CATSDGLAGPTDTQFF.

In this sample, this clonotype turned up many times. The gene calls are TRBV20-1 and TRBJ1-2, with a weak D call TRBD1 (6 bases). There are 14 residues in the CDR3. V was clipped by 6 bases and J by 4 bases, with 18 bases between them. Per germline, CDR1 DFQATT and CDR2 SNEGSKA (reference sequence). CDR3 DNA sequence: TGCAGTGCAAACCCTCCAGGGGTCTTCTATGGCTACACCTTC. This translates into CSANPPGVFYGYTF.

This clonotype was seen ten or more times. V is TRBV11-3 and J is TRBJ2-1, with 11 bases matching TRBD1. Germline CDR1 and CDR2: SGHNT and YENEEA. Trimming cost V 5 bases and J 10 bases; bases outside gene matches: 10. The CDR3 runs to 15 residues. CDR3 DNA sequence: TGTGCCAGCAGCACGGGGGACAGGGGGTCTGGGGAGCAGTTCTTC. Encoded protein: CASSTGDRGSGEQFF. Full variable domain (missing parts from reference TRBV11-3 and TRBJ2-1): EAGVVQSPRYKIIEKKQPVAFWCNPISGHNTLYWYLQNLGQGPELLIRYENEEAVDDSQLPKDRFSAERLKGVDSTLKIQPAELGDSAVYLCASSTGDRGSGEQFFGPGTRLTVL.

The chain employs TRBV2 and TRBJ2-1, with 10 bases matching TRBD2. Germline assignment: CDR1 SNHLY and CDR2 FYNNEI. J gave up 8 bases and V 4 bases, and 8 bases lay outside the gene matches. This CDR3 comprises 15 residues. This CDR3 reads CASSAFSGRIDEQFF. The CDR3 DNA reads TGTGCCAGCAGTGCGTTTAGCGGGAGGATTGATGAGCAGTTCTTC. Filled out from reference TRBV2 and TRBJ2-1, the complete variable domain reads EPEVTQTPSHQVTQMGQEVILRCVPISNHLYFYWYRQILGQKVEFLVSFYNNEISEKSEIFDDQFSVERPDGSNFTLKIRSTKLEDSAMYFCASSAFSGRIDEQFFGPGTRLTVL.

Turning to this clonotype: A read error may account for a junction end that differs from germline. This sequence joins TRBV7-6 and TRBJ2-1, with 13 bases aligning to TRBD2. The CDR3 sequence is 16 residues long. CDR1 and CDR2 (germline): SGHVS, FNYEAQ. Here the CDR3 reads CANSPTTSGGYNEQFF. In DNA form, the CDR3 reads TGTGCCAACAGCCCGACGACTAGCGGGGGGTACAATGAGCAGTTCTTC. The full variable domain, completed using reference TRBV7-6 and TRBJ2-1, is GAGVSQSPRYKVTKRGQDVALRCDPISGHVSLYWYRQALGQGPEFLTYFNYEAQQDKSGLPNDRFSAERPEGSISTLTIQRTEQRDSAMYRCANSPTTSGGYNEQFFGPGTRLTVL.

This clonotype was found many times. DNA of the CDR3: TGTGCCAGCTCACAGGCGGGACAGGGACCCTACGAGCAGTACTTC. It encodes CASSQAGQGPYEQYF. V and J are TRBV18 and TRBJ2-7, with TRBD1 matching 9 bases. The CDR3 consists of 15 residues. Looked up from germline, CDR1 is KGHSH and CDR2 is LQKENI. V lost 4 bases, J lost 2 bases, and 6 bases stayed unmatched.

This clonotype was seen repeatedly, ten times or more. V usage is TRBV7-2 and J usage is TRBJ2-1; 10 nucleotides align to TRBD2. This CDR3 has 17 residues. Looked up from germline, CDR1 is SGHTA and CDR2 is FQGNSA. After removal of 5 bases from V and 8 bases from J, the junction contained 15 bases not matched to a gene. The CDR3, as DNA: TGTGCCAGCAGCCCCCGACTAGCGGGCGGTCCCCTCGATGAGCAGTTCTTC. Translation gives CASSPRLAGGPLDEQFF.

The count of this clonotype is one. The CDR3 is CASRTGTNVLTF. DNA for the CDR3: TGTGCCAGTAGGACCGGGACTAACGTCCTGACTTTC. The rearrangement links TRBV19 to TRBJ2-6; TRBD2 might be the D (6 bases). The CDR3 loop spans 12 amino acids. V dropped 6 bases and J dropped 10 bases, with 10 bases sitting between them. CDR1 is LNHDA, CDR2 SQIVND, per germline (reference sequence).

At least ten counts were recorded for this clonotype. At one boundary the junction diverges from the germline segment, which might be a read error. The V call is TRBV7-7, the J call TRBJ2-1; 10 bases map to TRBD2. Germline CDR1 SSHAT, CDR2 FNYEAQ (reference sequence). The CDR3 sequence is 15 residues long. The CDR3 region has the DNA TGTGCTAGCAGCTTAGGGACTAGCGTCTACAATGAGCAGTTCTTC. This gives the protein CASSLGTSVYNEQFF.

V gene TRBV25-1 combines with J gene TRBJ1-2, with D possibly TRBD1 on 5 matching bases. Germline CDR1 MGHDK, CDR2 SYGVNS. The V end lost 4 bases, the J end lost 0 bases, and 18 bases lay between the germline ends. This CDR3 is 17 amino acids long. In DNA, the CDR3 is TGTGCCAGCAGTGCTGTAAGACCGGGGCAAGCTAACTATGGCTACACCTTC. Protein product: CASSAVRPGQANYGYTF.

This clonotype appeared many times. The rearrangement joins TRBV14 to TRBJ1-2; D is unresolved. The V and J ends lost 2 bases and 3 bases respectively, with 10 bases between them. The CDR3 covers 14 residues. Germline values: CDR1 SGHDN, CDR2 FVKESK. The CDR3 is CASSQSSVDYGYTF. CDR3 DNA sequence: TGTGCCAGCAGCCAAAGTTCAGTGGACTATGGCTACACCTTC.

This clonotype was observed a few times. The genes are TRBV12-3 or TRBV12-4 and TRBJ2-7, with 9 positions matching TRBD2. The junction had 7 bases not matched to a gene; V was cut back by 2 bases and J by 5 bases. There are 15 residues in the CDR3. Here the CDR3 reads CASSLQAGGPHEQYF. CDR3 bases: TGTGCCAGCAGTTTACAGGCGGGAGGGCCGCACGAGCAGTACTTC.

This clonotype was seen at least ten times. The chain couples TRBV7-9 to TRBJ2-3, with a possible D match to TRBD2 (5 bases). This CDR3 spans 17 amino acids. The germline V gene has CDR1 SEHNR and CDR2 FQNEAQ (reference sequence). V was pared by 2 bases and J by 3 bases, with 18 bases between. The CDR3 region has the DNA TGTGCCAGCAGCTTAATCATGGGCGCGAGCGGAACAGATACGCAGTATTTT. It codes for CASSLIMGASGTDTQYF.

This clonotype was seen a handful of times. This rearrangement joins TRBV5-1 to TRBJ2-4, with 7 bases lining up with TRBD1. CDR3 length: 13 amino acids. Germline V gene data show CDR1 as SGHRS and CDR2 as YFSETQ. V lost 3 bases and J lost 10; bases outside the gene matches: 7. CDR3 in DNA: TGCGCCAGCAGCTCACAGGGGAAAGGGATTCAGTACTTC. Translation: CASSSQGKGIQYF.

This clonotype was picked up many times. The chain is built from TRBV10-1 and TRBJ2-3, with TRBD1 as a possible D gene (5 bases). Between the trimmed V and J ends, which lost 0 bases and 8 bases, there was a span of 12 bases. The CDR3 is made up of 14 amino acids. Germline V gene sequence: CDR1 WNHNN, CDR2 SYGVQD (reference sequence). CDR3 sequence (DNA): TGCGCCAGCAGTGAGTCTGGGGCTTTGGCTACGCAGTATTTT. Translating gives CASSESGALATQYF.

This rearrangement joins TRBV5-1 to TRBJ2-1, with 8 bases identical to TRBD2. The CDR3 is made up of 15 amino acids. With 4 bases clipped from V and 3 bases from J, the junction kept 6 bases outside the gene matches. Germline lookup yields CDR1 SGHRS and CDR2 YFSETQ. The CDR3 coding sequence is TGCGCCAGCAGCAGAACCGGGACTAGCTACAATGAGCAGTTCTTC. Translated: CASSRTGTSYNEQFF.

This clonotype was found many times. The rearrangement links TRBV9 to TRBJ2-7; 8 nucleotides line up with TRBD2. Germline CDR1 is SGDLS and CDR2 is YYNGEE. This CDR3 spans 15 amino acids. The ends lost 1 base at V and 4 bases at J; junction bases unmatched: 7. For the CDR3, the DNA is TGTGCCAGCAGCGTATCCAGCGGGAGCAGGTACGAGCAGTACTTC. This translates into CASSVSSGSRYEQYF.